This T cell receptor (beta chain) originates from a study of cytomegalovirus exposure and HLA in healthy donors (dated by TCRdb to about 2017). General notes on the study: An earlier analysis of approximately 550 of the donors reported 250 to 300 Gb of sequence data and 117 million unique TCR beta sequences from about 200 million T cells. Approximately 300 gigabases of sequencing data and roughly 80 million unique TCR sequences made up an early release that covered around 640 HLA-typed donors. Of the 300 to 400 genotyped donors, roughly 80% fell in the genetic ancestry cluster associated with self-reported Caucasian donors. The study was designed to test whether signatures of past pathogen exposure could be identified by cataloging public T cell receptors. The T cell repertoires of some 700 subjects were profiled by immunosequencing and related to cytomegalovirus serostatus. In addition to the first cohort of hundreds of subjects, a separate validation cohort of 130 or so different subjects was used. The study combined high-throughput TCR immunosequencing, statistical association of individual TCRs with disease status, and machine learning to predict cytomegalovirus infection status. A later analysis re-analyzed previously published TCR beta repertoires from approximately 700 donors and added high-resolution HLA genotyping to study TCR occurrence patterns. Rather than drawing on any new phenotypic data, the later analysis identified candidate immune exposures from TCR beta sequences and the way those sequences occurred across donors. An earlier analysis of about 600 of the donors used high-throughput TCR beta sequencing to judge whether each TCR beta V gene segment behaved as functional or pseudogenic. Donor age, sex, ethnicity and CMV serostatus were collected together with the repertoire data. A later genetic analysis took genome-wide SNP genotypes for about three fifths of the roughly 670 donors and used that subset as a discovery cohort. All discovery cohort repertoires had been generated using a single sequencing platform. Class I and class II HLA loci were covered by the typing at four-digit resolution. The number of typed donors differed by locus: about 620-630 for A, B, C, DRB1 and DQB1; approximately 520 for DQA1; about 600 for DPA1; and roughly 470 for DPB1. Four or five DR-DQ haplotypes were treated as single units for association and clustering because of strong linkage in the cohort. Among about 370 genotyped donors of the cohort, an average of around 250,000 unique TCR beta nucleotide sequences was sequenced per donor, of which approximately 18% were non-productive. What the work shows at the level of the full study, not this receptor alone: According to a later analysis, TCR association rates differed among HLA loci, with DRB1 alleles showing the most associated TCRs and HLA-C alleles showing the fewest. The only immune exposure information available for the cohort was CMV serostatus. Because HLA typing was unavailable for some donors at each locus, only the typed subset was used in association tests. A later genetic analysis reported fewer N-insertions in productive TCRs among donors in an Asian-associated ancestry cluster than the roughly 700-donor mean. Because counts were too low, about 15 rarely observed V segments, including chromosome 9 orphons, were left out of the earlier analysis of 587 of the donors. Most TCR sequences were seen in very few donors, while some public TCRs were found in many individuals. A later analysis found that most CMV-associated TCR beta chains appeared HLA-restricted, with HLA associations seemingly driven largely by CMV exposure. A further reported finding was that TCR beta sequences accurately predicted the HLA-A and HLA-B alleles for most subjects in the first cohort. The classifier was reported to diagnose cytomegalovirus status with high specificity and sensitivity in both the original cohort and the validation cohort. The 87-base-pair reads could not distinguish some IMGT-functional V segments, including TRBV6-2 and TRBV6-3, so those segments were excluded. Strong co-occurrence of HLA alleles, especially DR and DQ, made assigning TCR associations to individual alleles difficult. According to the authors, the approach could potentially be generalized to other disease states and immunological phenotypes. Three of the identified cytomegalovirus-associated TCR beta chains were confirmed in vitro to be specific for cytomegalovirus antigens. A cluster of highly shared sequence variants was judged likely to represent a technical artifact of the sequencing pipeline. The study gave a list of about 150 TCR beta chains associated with cytomegalovirus. In an earlier analysis of approximately 590 of the donors, most TCR beta V segments appeared in productive rearrangements about 87% or about 30% of the time, broadly matching IMGT annotations. Linkage disequilibrium might explain the correlated functional status among segregating V segments, but an unknown experimental factor could not be ruled out. In a later analysis, more than 15,000 TCR beta sequences were associated with specific HLA alleles at a false discovery rate of 0.05. Presence/absence analyses assumed roughly uniform sequencing depth across donors, an assumption that may not hold. A later analysis found that HLA-associated TCR beta chains were more clonally expanded and had lower generation probabilities than equally common non-associated chains. A later genetic analysis associated a missense DCLRE1C variant with V-gene and J-gene trimming of TCR beta chains, and an independent cohort replicated the association. In this cohort, only TCR beta chains were sequenced, and detectable features were limited by the absence of alpha or paired-chain data. A later analysis reported that several top co-occurrence clusters appeared linked to parvovirus B19, influenza, CMV and Epstein-Barr virus.

Worth noting for this clone: Its recognized antigen is unknown. No much larger clone exists at a distance of one base, and base qualities are not known.

The receptor library was made with the immunoSEQ multiplex PCR assay. A mixture of 60 forward primers for TCR Vbeta segments and 13 reverse primers for TCR Jbeta segments was used in the multiplex PCR. The CDR3 region of rearranged TCR beta genes was amplified from genomic DNA with a multiplex PCR assay. On the Illumina HiSeq System, the amplified TCR beta libraries were sequenced as 87-base-pair reads. As for how the authors treated the data: In a later analysis, approximately 74 million unique TCR beta chains were counted across the approximately 620 repertoires, and around 10 million of these chains were shared by at least two donors. A nearest-neighbor algorithm error-corrected the raw reads and collapsed the reads into unique sequences, merging closely related sequences to remove PCR and sequencing errors. Alignment of CDR3 sequences to IMGT reference sequences was used to assign V, D and J gene segments. For a sequence to be retained, at least a six-nucleotide match to both a V gene segment and a J gene segment was required. Rearrangements were called productive when the CDR3 lacked stop codons and stayed in frame with V and J; all others were non-productive. CDR3 was defined by IMGT convention, running from the second conserved V-encoded cysteine to the conserved J-encoded phenylalanine. In an earlier analysis of 550 to 650 of the donors, sequences lacking an unambiguous match to a single V gene segment were excluded. An earlier analysis of over 450 of the donors classified V segments as functional when productive rearrangements were above 56.7% and as segregating when the standard deviation between donors was above 5%. A statistical classification framework was built to diagnose cytomegalovirus status from the catalog of TCR beta chain sequences. In a later analysis, V and J genes were assigned by comparing TCR nucleotide sequences against IMGT/GENE-DB human TR gene sequences. The TCRdist pipeline was used in a later analysis to assign CDR3 sequences and most-parsimonious VDJ recombination scenarios. In a later analysis, each TCR beta chain was defined by its CDR3 amino acid sequence together with its V-gene family, and reads lacking a unique V-gene family were excluded. A later analysis removed 550 to 700 highly shared, low-generation-probability nucleotide sequences to deal with suspected cross-contamination and a sequencing artifact. For each public chain, a later analysis derived a clonal expansion index from normalized ranks of inferred template counts within each repertoire. In a later analysis, generation probabilities were computed with a VDJ recombination model fitted to out-of-frame rearrangements, and the resulting probabilities were checked against IGoR. In a later analysis, TCR-TCR, TCR-HLA and TCR-CMV co-occurrence was scored with hypergeometric tests, and a repertoire-size bias correction was applied to TCR pairs. A later analysis estimated false discovery rates by permuting HLA or CMV assignments 20 times. In a later analysis, co-occurring TCRs were grouped using DBSCAN, with TCRdist sequence similarity added in when clustering inside HLA-allele-positive subsets. Co-occurrence clustering excluded repertoires with fewer than 30,000 or more than 120,000 public chains, plus five with anomalous nucleotide sharing. TCRdb took over this immuneACCESS table, retaining in-frame rearrangements with V and J assigned. Such tables are incomplete; in checked studies, under half of the missing clones stem from an unresolved V gene, and the remainder is unexplained. D and trimming were read from the DNA, whereas the V and J calls and clone size are those reported in that table. The sample yields 210,000 or so clones; 70% to 90% were counted once. About 0.22% of the sample comes from the top ten.

The cohort comprised fewer than 700 healthy bone marrow donors. At the time of sampling, all cohort members were nominally healthy, though unrecorded immune exposures were likely present. The donor was CMV seronegative and was included in the group of about 400 seronegative cohort members. Each donor provided a peripheral blood sample, and peripheral blood mononuclear cells were used for TCR beta sequencing. The Qiagen DNeasy Blood Extraction Kit was used to extract genomic DNA from the blood cell samples. The CDR3, from cysteine to phenylalanine, totals 14 residues. Here the CDR3 DNA is all that survives: 42 bases in frame from base 1. CDR1 and CDR2 are drawn from the germline V gene (reference sequence): SEHNR, FQNEAQ. At the junction V is shortened by 3 bases and J by 7 bases; bases outside the gene matches: 3.

This chain is built from TRBV7-9 and TRBJ1-5, with 10 middle bases fitting TRBD1. The clonotype was recovered from a girl aged 2-15 years in good health and CMV-seronegative. Sample: PBMCs. The bases are TGTGCCAGCAGCTTGACAGGGGGCGGGCAGCCCCAGCATTTT. Its protein reads: CASSLTGGGQPQHF.